This TCR beta chain was identified in a study of cytomegalovirus exposure and HLA in healthy donors. Study information: The study's early data release held approximately 91 million unique TCRs from HLA-typed donors. Points from the study as a whole: The study designated 150 to 200 TCR beta chains cytomegalovirus-associated. A later analysis found that most CMV-associated TCR beta chains appeared HLA-restricted. When a later analysis compared HLA-associated TCR beta chains with equally common others, the HLA-associated chains turned out to be more clonally expanded and to have lower generation probabilities.

Germline CDR1 is SGHTA and CDR2 is FQGNSA. V lost 6 bases to trimming and J lost 2 bases, with 13 bases between them. The CDR3 totals 15 residues. As to this clone: The antigen is undetermined.

Both 60 Vbeta primers and 13 Jbeta primers went into the PCR. The method was immunoSEQ multiplex PCR; TCRdb's version includes in-frame clones alone and lacks a portion of them. The sample lists 75,000 to 80,000 clones; about 66% were seen once. The TCR was taken from a man in his sixties in good health and CMV-seropositive. The chain has TRBV7-2 and TRBJ2-2; D perhaps matches TRBD2 (5 bases). Specimen: PBMCs. The CDR3 region has the DNA TGTGCCAGCAGGGTGAGGTCTAGCAACACCGGGGAGCTGTTTTTT. This translates into CASRVRSSNTGELFF.